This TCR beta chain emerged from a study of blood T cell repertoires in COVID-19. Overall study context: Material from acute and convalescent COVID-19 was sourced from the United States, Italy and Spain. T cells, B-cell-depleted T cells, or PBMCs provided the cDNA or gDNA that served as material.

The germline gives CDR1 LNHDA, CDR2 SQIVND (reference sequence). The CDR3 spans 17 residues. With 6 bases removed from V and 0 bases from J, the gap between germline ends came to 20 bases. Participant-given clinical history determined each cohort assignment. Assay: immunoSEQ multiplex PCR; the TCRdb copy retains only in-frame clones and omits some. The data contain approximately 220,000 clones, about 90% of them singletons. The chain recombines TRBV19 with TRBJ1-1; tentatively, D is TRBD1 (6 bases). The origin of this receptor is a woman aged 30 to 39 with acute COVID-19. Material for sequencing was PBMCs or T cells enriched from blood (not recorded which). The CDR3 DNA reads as TGTGCCAGTAGGAGCACTGAGGGGGGGTTACTGAACACTGAAGCTTTCTTT. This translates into CASRSTEGGLLNTEAFF.